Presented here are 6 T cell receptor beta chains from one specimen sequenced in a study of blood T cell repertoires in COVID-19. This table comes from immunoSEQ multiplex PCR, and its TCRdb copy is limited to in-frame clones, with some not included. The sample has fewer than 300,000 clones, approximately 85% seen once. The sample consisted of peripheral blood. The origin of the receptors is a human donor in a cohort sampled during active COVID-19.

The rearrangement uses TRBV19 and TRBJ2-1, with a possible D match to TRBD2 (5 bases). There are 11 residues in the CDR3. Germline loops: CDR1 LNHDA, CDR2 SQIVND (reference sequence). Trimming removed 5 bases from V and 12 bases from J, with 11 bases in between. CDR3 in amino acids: CASSGERGQFF. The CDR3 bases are TGTGCCAGTAGTGGGGAGCGAGGGCAGTTCTTC.

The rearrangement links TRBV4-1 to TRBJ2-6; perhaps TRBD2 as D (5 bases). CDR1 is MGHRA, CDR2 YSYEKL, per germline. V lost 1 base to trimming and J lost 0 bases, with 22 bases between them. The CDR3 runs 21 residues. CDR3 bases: TGCGCCAGCAGCCAAGTCCGGTCGTATCCCGGGATACGCTCTGGGGCCAACGTCCTGACTTTC. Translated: CASSQVRSYPGIRSGANVLTF.

CDR3 bases: TGTGCCTGGAGTGACCAACTAGTTGAGGTCCGCAATGAGCAGTTCTTC. It yields the protein CAWSDQLVEVRNEQFF. The chain recombines TRBV30 with TRBJ2-1, with D perhaps matching TRBD2 (5 bases). The germline gives CDR1 GTSNPN, CDR2 SVGIG (reference sequence). V was trimmed by 1 base and J by 6 bases, leaving 19 bases between them. The CDR3 contains 16 residues.

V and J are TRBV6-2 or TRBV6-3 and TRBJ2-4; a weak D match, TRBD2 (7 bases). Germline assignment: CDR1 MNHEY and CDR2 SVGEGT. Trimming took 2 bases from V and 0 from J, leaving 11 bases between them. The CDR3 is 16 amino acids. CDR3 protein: CASSYGGATAKNIQYF. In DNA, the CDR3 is TGTGCCAGCAGTTACGGGGGGGCTACAGCCAAAAACATTCAGTACTTC.

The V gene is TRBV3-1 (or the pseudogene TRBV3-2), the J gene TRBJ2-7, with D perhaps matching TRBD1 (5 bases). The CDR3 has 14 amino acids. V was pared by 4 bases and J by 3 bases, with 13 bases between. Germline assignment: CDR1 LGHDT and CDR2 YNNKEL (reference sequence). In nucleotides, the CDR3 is TGTGCCAGCAGCCCCGACAGCAAAGGCTACGAGCAGTACTTC. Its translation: CASSPDSKGYEQYF.

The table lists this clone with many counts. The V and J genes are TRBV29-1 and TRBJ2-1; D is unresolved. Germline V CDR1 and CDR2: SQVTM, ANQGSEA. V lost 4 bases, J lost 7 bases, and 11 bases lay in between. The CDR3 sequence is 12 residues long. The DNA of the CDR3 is TGCAGCGTTGCCACAGTTAGGAATGAGCAGTTCTTC. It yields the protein CSVATVRNEQFF.